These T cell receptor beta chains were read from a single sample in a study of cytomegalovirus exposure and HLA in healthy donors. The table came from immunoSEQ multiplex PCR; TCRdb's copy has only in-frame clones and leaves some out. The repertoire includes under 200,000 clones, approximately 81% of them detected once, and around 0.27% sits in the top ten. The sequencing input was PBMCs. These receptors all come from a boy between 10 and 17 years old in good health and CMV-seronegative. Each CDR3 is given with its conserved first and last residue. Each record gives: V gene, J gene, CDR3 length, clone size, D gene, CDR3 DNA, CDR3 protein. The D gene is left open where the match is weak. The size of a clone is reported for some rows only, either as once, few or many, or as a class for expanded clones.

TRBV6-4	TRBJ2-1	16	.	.	TGTGCCAGCAGTGACGGACTCGTCGGAAACTACAATGAGCAGTTCTTC	CASSDGLVGNYNEQFF
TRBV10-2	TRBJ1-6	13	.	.	TGCGCCAGCAGTGAGGGAGGTTATTCACCCCTCCACTTT	CASSEGGYSPLHF
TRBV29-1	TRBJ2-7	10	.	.	TGCAGCGCTCTATACGACGAGCAGTACTTC	CSALYDEQYF
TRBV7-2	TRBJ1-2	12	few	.	TGTGCCAGCAGCCCTTCTAACTATGGCTACACCTTC	CASSPSNYGYTF
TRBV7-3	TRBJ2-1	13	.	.	TGTGCCAGCAGTGCTAGGGGGATGAATGAGCAGTTCTTC	CASSARGMNEQFF
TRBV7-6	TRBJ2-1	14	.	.	TGTGCCAGCAGCTTACGCAGCTCCTACAATGAGCAGTTCTTC	CASSLRSSYNEQFF
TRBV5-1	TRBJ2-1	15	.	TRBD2	TGCGCCAGCAGCTTTAGACTAGCGGGAGTGGATGAGCAGTTCTTC	CASSFRLAGVDEQFF
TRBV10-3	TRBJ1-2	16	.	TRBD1	TGTGCCATCAGTGACGGGACAGGGGGCGCGGGTTATGGCTACACCTTC	CAISDGTGGAGYGYTF
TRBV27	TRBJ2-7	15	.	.	TGTGCCAGCAGTTTTATAAGCGGGCCCTCCTACGAGCAGTACTTC	CASSFISGPSYEQYF
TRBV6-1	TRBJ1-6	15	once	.	TGTGCCAGCAGTCAGGGCAGGGATCTCAGTCGCCCCCTCCACTTT	CASSQGRDLSRPLHF
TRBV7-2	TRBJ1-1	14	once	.	TGTGCCAGCAGCTTAGCTACAACAAACACTGAAGCTTTCTTT	CASSLATTNTEAFF
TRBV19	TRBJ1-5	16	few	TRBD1	TGTGCCAGTAGTCCCCCGGGGACAGGGTACACTCAGCCCCAGCATTTT	CASSPPGTGYTQPQHF
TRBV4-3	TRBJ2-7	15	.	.	TGCGCCAGCAGCCAGGAGGGGGGGACATTCCACGAGCAGTACTTC	CASSQEGGTFHEQYF
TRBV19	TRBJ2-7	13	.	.	TGTGCCAGTAGTATAGTAGCGGACTACGAGCAGTACTTC	CASSIVADYEQYF
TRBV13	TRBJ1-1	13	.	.	TGTGCCAGCAGCTTACAACAGGTCACTGAAGCTTTCTTT	CASSLQQVTEAFF
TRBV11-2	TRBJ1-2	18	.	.	TGTGCCAGCAGCGCGCATATCGAAAATGACAGCAACCTCTATGGCTACACCTTC	CASSAHIENDSNLYGYTF
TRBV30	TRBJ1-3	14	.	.	TGTGCCTGGGTTATACAGGGACCTGGAAACACCATATATTTT	CAWVIQGPGNTIYF
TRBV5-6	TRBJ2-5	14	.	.	TGTGCCAGCAGCGGGTACAGGGCAGCGGAGACCCAGTACTTC	CASSGYRAAETQYF
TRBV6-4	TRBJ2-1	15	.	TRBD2	TGTGCCAGCAGTGATATAGCGGGATTGAACAATGAGCAGTTCTTC	CASSDIAGLNNEQFF
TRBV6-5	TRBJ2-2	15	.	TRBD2	TGTGCCAGCAGGGGACCGGGACTAGACACCGGGGAGCTGTTTTTT	CASRGPGLDTGELFF
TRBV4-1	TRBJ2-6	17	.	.	TGCGCCAGCAGCCAATACGGACAGAGCTCTGGGGCCAACGTCCTGACTTTC	CASSQYGQSSGANVLTF
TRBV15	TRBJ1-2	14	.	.	TGTGCCACCAGCAGAGGGTTCGGGGGTTATGGCTACACCTTC	CATSRGFGGYGYTF
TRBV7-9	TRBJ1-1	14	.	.	TGTGCCAGCAGCTTGGCAACGATGAACACTGAAGCTTTCTTT	CASSLATMNTEAFF
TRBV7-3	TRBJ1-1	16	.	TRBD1	TGTGCCAGCAGCTTAATTCGGGTCAGGGGGTCCACTGAAGCTTTCTTT	CASSLIRVRGSTEAFF
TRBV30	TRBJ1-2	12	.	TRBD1	TGTGCGTACGACAGGGGAACCTATGGCTACACCTTC	CAYDRGTYGYTF
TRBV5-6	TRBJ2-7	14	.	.	TGTGCCAGCAGCCGGCCCAGGGGTAGGATCGAGCAGTACTTC	CASSRPRGRIEQYF
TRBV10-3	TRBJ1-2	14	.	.	TGTGCCATCACCAACCGGGACAACAACTATGGCTACACCTTC	CAITNRDNNYGYTF
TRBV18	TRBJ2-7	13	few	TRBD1	TGTGCCAGCTCACCACCCGACAGGGAAGAGCAGTACTTC	CASSPPDREEQYF
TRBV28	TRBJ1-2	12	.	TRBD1	TGTGCCAGCAGTGCACAGGGGTATGGCTACACCTTC	CASSAQGYGYTF
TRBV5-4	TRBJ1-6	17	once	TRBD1	TGTGCCAGCAGCTTACCCCCAGGGACAGACTATAATTCACCCCTCCACTTT	CASSLPPGTDYNSPLHF
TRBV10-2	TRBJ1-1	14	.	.	TGCGCCAGCAGTGAGGTTGGCAGGGACACTGAAGCTTTCTTT	CASSEVGRDTEAFF
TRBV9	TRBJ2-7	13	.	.	TGTGCCAGCAGCGTAGTTGAGGGCTACGAGCAGTACTTC	CASSVVEGYEQYF
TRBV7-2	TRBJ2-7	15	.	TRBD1	TGTGCCAGCAGCCTCGGGGCGGGACAGGGCTACGAGCAGTACTTC	CASSLGAGQGYEQYF
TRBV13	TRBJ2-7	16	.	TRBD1	TGTGCCAGCAGCGGTACCCGGGACAGGGCGACCTACGAGCAGTACTTC	CASSGTRDRATYEQYF
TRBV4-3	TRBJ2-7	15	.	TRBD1	TGCGCCAGCAGCCTATACGGACAGGGTAGGCACGAGCAGTACTTC	CASSLYGQGRHEQYF
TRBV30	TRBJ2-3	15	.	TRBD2	TGTGCCTGGAGTCTCCTAGCGGGGGACACAGATACGCAGTATTTT	CAWSLLAGDTDTQYF
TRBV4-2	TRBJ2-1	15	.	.	TGTGCCAGCAGCCAAGGCATGCAGGGGTACAATGAGCAGTTCTTC	CASSQGMQGYNEQFF
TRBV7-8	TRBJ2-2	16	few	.	TGTGCCAGCAGCTTTCTTTCCCAGGGAAACACCGGGGAGCTGTTTTTT	CASSFLSQGNTGELFF
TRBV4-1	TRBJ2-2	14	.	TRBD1	TGCGCCAGCAGCCTGAGACAGGGTGGCGGGGAGCTGTTTTTT	CASSLRQGGGELFF
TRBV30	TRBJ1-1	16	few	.	TGTGCCTGGAGTGTCCCCGAGCGGCGGTTGAACACTGAAGCTTTCTTT	CAWSVPERRLNTEAFF
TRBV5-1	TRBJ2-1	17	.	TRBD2	TGCGCCAGCAGCTCGCGGTCGGGACTAGCGGGGGGGAGGGAGCAGTTCTTC	CASSSRSGLAGGREQFF